Below are 24 T cell receptor beta chains sequenced from a single sample in a study of OX40 agonist ivuxolimab in advanced cancers. Repertoires were generated with immunoSEQ multiplex PCR, while TCRdb's copy carries only in-frame clones and drops some. Among 71,000 or so clones listed, 70% to 90% were seen once. The material was CD4+ or CD8+ T cells sorted from blood, obtained in a trial of the OX40 agonist ivuxolimab. These receptors were collected from an adult with an advanced solid tumor such as melanoma, head and neck, liver or kidney cancer.

This chain joins TRBV6-1 and TRBJ1-1; 9 bases are shared with TRBD1. The CDR3 is 16 residues long. CDR1 is MNHNS and CDR2 is SASEGT in the germline V gene. After removal of 4 bases from V and 6 bases from J, the junction contained 12 bases not matched to a gene. The CDR3 bases are TGTGCCAGCAGTGCCATACCGGGACAGGGTGGTTCTGAAGCTTTCTTT. Its translation: CASSAIPGQGGSEAFF.

The chain combines TRBV9 with TRBJ2-3, with 9 bases matching TRBD2. Trimming at V came to 4 bases and at J to 2 bases, leaving 8 bases not matched to a gene. This CDR3 is 16 amino acids long. The germline CDR1 and CDR2 sequences are SGDLS and YYNGEE. The CDR3 reads CASSSRREGATDTQYF. CDR3 sequence (DNA): TGTGCCAGCAGCTCCCGGCGGGAGGGAGCCACAGATACGCAGTATTTT.

The chain couples TRBV6-6 to TRBJ2-5; 8 bases are shared with TRBD1. The CDR3 length is 13 residues. CDR1 is MNHNY, CDR2 SVGAGI, per germline (reference sequence). The V and J ends lost 6 bases and 4 bases, in that order; junction bases with no gene match: 4. The CDR3 region is CASSTQGGETQYF. The CDR3 region has the DNA TGTGCCAGCAGCACACAGGGGGGAGAGACCCAGTACTTC.

The V call is TRBV19, the J call TRBJ1-4; a weak D match, TRBD1 (6 bases). Germline assignment: CDR1 LNHDA and CDR2 SQIVND (reference sequence). This CDR3 has 15 amino acids. Trimming shortened V by 7 bases and J by 0 bases, and 12 bases separated the two germline ends. The CDR3 is CASTGQTATNEKLFF. CDR3 DNA: TGTGCCAGTACCGGACAGACCGCAACTAATGAAAAACTGTTTTTT.

The chain is built from TRBV19 and TRBJ1-3; D not certain. The CDR3 sequence is 11 residues long. The V gene's germline CDR1 is LNHDA and CDR2 SQIVND (reference sequence). Trimming cost V 8 bases and J 8 bases, with 10 bases left between them. The CDR3 DNA reads TGTGCCAGTGCCTTAACGGACACCATATATTTT. It encodes CASALTDTIYF.

The rearrangement joins TRBV7-2 to TRBJ2-1; D is possibly TRBD1 (6 bases). The CDR3 has 15 residues. Trimming cost V 7 bases and J 4 bases, with 17 bases left between them. Germline values: CDR1 SGHTA, CDR2 FQGNSA. CDR3 sequence (DNA): TGTGCCAGCACTGTGGGGGCCGTTGATTACAATGAGCAGTTCTTC. Translating it yields CASTVGAVDYNEQFF.

The gene calls are TRBV21-1 and TRBJ1-4; the D call in the table, TRBD1, was not verified against the DNA. TRBV21-1 is shown as a pseudogene. CDR3 length: 15 residues. CDR3 sequence reads: CASSNSGTVIEKLFF. DNA of the CDR3: TGTGCCAGCAGCAATTCCGGGACAGTCATTGAAAAACTGTTTTTT.

J is TRBJ2-5 and V is TRBV2; TRBD2 matches 16 bases. This CDR3 comprises 18 residues. Looked up from germline, CDR1 is SNHLY and CDR2 is FYNNEI. Trimming removed 5 bases from V and 2 bases from J; junction bases left unmatched: 8. The DNA of the CDR3 is TGTGCCAGCAGTACCGGGACTAGCGGGAGGGGGTGGCAAGAGACCCAGTACTTC. This translates into CASSTGTSGRGWQETQYF.

This chain joins TRBV7-7 and TRBJ2-2; 9 bases match TRBD1. The V and J ends lost 5 bases and 7 bases, in that order; junction bases with no gene match: 5. This CDR3 is built from 14 residues. Germline CDR1 and CDR2: SSHAT and FNYEAQ (reference sequence). CDR3 bases: TGTGCCAGCAGCCAGGACAGGGGTGACGGGGAGCTGTTTTTT. Residues: CASSQDRGDGELFF.

The chain uses TRBV5-1 and TRBJ2-7; TRBD2 is a possible D gene (5 bases). The germline V gene encodes CDR1 SGHRS and CDR2 YFSETQ. V was pared by 4 bases and J by 5 bases, with 10 bases between. The CDR3 is 12 residues long. DNA of the CDR3: TGCGCCAGCAGCCTCCCCGGGGACGAGCAGTACTTC. Residues: CASSLPGDEQYF. The full variable domain, its missing parts supplied by reference TRBV5-1 and TRBJ2-7, is KAGVTQTPRYLIKTRGQQVTLSCSPISGHRSVSWYQQTPGQGLQFLFEYFSETQRNKGNFPGRFSGRQFSNSRSEMNVSTLELGDSALYLCASSLPGDEQYFGPGTRLTVT.

CDR3 loop: CASSWIQGTTNTGELFF. The CDR3 DNA reads as TGTGCCAGCAGCTGGATACAGGGGACAACGAACACCGGGGAGCTGTTTTTT. The rearrangement uses TRBV5-5 and TRBJ2-2; TRBD1 matches at 7 bases. The V and J ends lost 3 bases and 0 bases, in that order; junction bases with no gene match: 8. The CDR3 is 17 amino acids. CDR1 is SGHKS, CDR2 YYEKEE, per germline (reference sequence).

The chain combines TRBV19 with TRBJ1-5, with D perhaps TRBD1 (6 bases). The CDR3 is made up of 20 amino acids. The V end was cut by 6 bases, the J end by 0 bases, with 27 bases between. Germline V gene lookup returns CDR1 LNHDA and CDR2 SQIVND (reference sequence). The CDR3 here is CASRVSHSSNRGPSNQPQHF. The CDR3 DNA reads as TGTGCCAGTAGAGTATCCCATTCGTCCAACCGGGGGCCTAGCAATCAGCCCCAGCATTTT.

The chain has TRBV10-3 and TRBJ1-5; D call uncertain. The CDR3 consists of 13 residues. Germline CDR1 is ENHRY and CDR2 is SYGVKD. V was pared by 6 bases and J by 0 bases, with 6 bases between. The CDR3: CAIRENSNQPQHF. As DNA, the CDR3 is TGTGCCATCAGAGAGAATAGCAATCAGCCCCAGCATTTT.

The chain recombines TRBV7-8 with TRBJ1-4, with a weak D call TRBD1 (6 bases). Germline V gives CDR1 SGHVS, CDR2 FQNEAQ. The CDR3 runs 16 residues. Trimming removed 5 bases from V and 3 bases from J, with 16 bases in between. The CDR3 nucleotides read TGTGCCAGCAGCGGGGTGGGGGCTGCGGCTAATGAAAAACTGTTTTTT. It encodes CASSGVGAAANEKLFF.

The J gene is TRBJ2-3, the V gene TRBV7-8, with TRBD1 matching 12 bases. Per the germline V gene, CDR1 is SGHVS and CDR2 is FQNEAQ. The CDR3 is made up of 16 amino acids. With V trimmed by 5 bases and J by 4 bases, 7 bases remained unmatched. The CDR3 nucleotides read TGTGCCAGCAGCCTAGGGACAGGGGGCTTCGCAGATACGCAGTATTTT. Protein: CASSLGTGGFADTQYF.

This clone was found a few times. This rearrangement joins TRBV6-5 to TRBJ2-5, with D tentatively TRBD2 (5 bases). Trimming took off 2 bases at V and 5 bases at J, with 15 bases between the two ends. The CDR3 loop spans 15 amino acids. Germline loops: CDR1 MNHEY, CDR2 SVGAGI. CDR3 sequence: CASSYGVLRGETQYF. CDR3 DNA: TGTGCCAGCAGTTACGGCGTCCTAAGAGGGGAGACCCAGTACTTC.

The rearrangement links TRBV9 to TRBJ2-2; 8 bases are shared with TRBD2. This CDR3 spans 16 amino acids. V lost 4 bases and J lost 0; bases outside the gene matches: 5. Germline CDR1 reads SGDLS; CDR2 reads YYNGEE. CDR3 sequence: CASSPQAGANTGELFF. The DNA for the CDR3 is TGTGCCAGCAGCCCACAAGCGGGGGCGAACACCGGGGAGCTGTTTTTT.

This clone appeared a few times. This chain links TRBV10-3 with TRBJ1-2; 7 bases line up with TRBD1. This CDR3 comprises 14 residues. With 0 bases clipped from V and 7 bases from J, the junction kept 5 bases outside the gene matches. CDR1 is ENHRY and CDR2 is SYGVKD in the germline V gene. CDR3 amino acids: CAISESIQGSGYTF. The DNA for the CDR3 is TGTGCCATCAGTGAGTCGATACAGGGGAGTGGCTACACCTTC.

The chain links TRBV6-1 to TRBJ2-5, with D unclear. In germline, CDR1 is MNHNS, CDR2 SASEGT. V was pared by 4 bases and J by 1 base, with 7 bases between. This CDR3 region has 13 residues. CDR3 region: CASSVELQETQYF. The DNA of the CDR3 is TGTGCCAGCAGTGTTGAACTCCAAGAGACCCAGTACTTC.

In its sample, this clone was seen once. The chain uses TRBV7-6 and TRBJ1-1; D gene unclear. The V gene lost 2 bases and the J gene lost 1 base, with 5 bases spanning the gap. Per the germline V gene, CDR1 is SGHVS and CDR2 is FNYEAQ. CDR3 length equals 13 residues. The CDR3 is CASSLSENTEAFF. The CDR3 nucleotides read TGTGCCAGCAGCTTAAGTGAGAACACTGAAGCTTTCTTT.

Here the CDR3 DNA reads TGTGCCAGCAGCTCCACTAGCGTAGAGGAGTTCGAGCAGTACTTC. This encodes CASSSTSVEEFEQYF. The chain uses TRBV7-2 and TRBJ2-7; 7 nucleotides match TRBD2. V lost 4 bases and J lost 6; bases outside the gene matches: 12. This CDR3 has 15 amino acids. Germline V lookup: CDR1 SGHTA, CDR2 FQGNSA.

The V call is TRBV19, the J call TRBJ1-5; D is unclear. Looked up from germline, CDR1 is LNHDA and CDR2 is SQIVND (reference sequence). Trimming shortened V by 5 bases and J by 4 bases, and 9 bases separated the two germline ends. The CDR3 contains 13 residues. The CDR3 DNA is TGTGCCAGTAGTCCGGGCCCTAATCAGCCCCAGCATTTT. This codes for CASSPGPNQPQHF. Combining the CDR3 with reference TRBV19 and TRBJ1-5 gives the whole variable domain DGGITQSPKYLFRKEGQNVTLSCEQNLNHDAMYWYRQDPGQGLRLIYYSQIVNDFQKGDIAEGYSVSREKKESFPLTVTSAQKNPTAFYLCASSPGPNQPQHFGDGTRLSIL.

V is TRBV5-4 and J is TRBJ2-1; TRBD2 agrees at 13 bases. CDR3 length equals 15 residues. Germline values: CDR1 SGHNT, CDR2 YYREEE (reference sequence). V dropped 2 bases and J dropped 6; count of bases not matched to a gene: 2. This chain's CDR3 is CASSFRTSGSNEQFF. The CDR3 DNA sequence: TGTGCCAGCAGCTTTCGGACTAGCGGGAGCAATGAGCAGTTCTTC.

This chain joins TRBV6-1 and TRBJ2-1, with 7 bases that match TRBD2. V shed 2 bases, J shed 9 bases, and the junction held 7 bases outside the gene matches. The CDR3 extends over 14 amino acids. The germline V gene has CDR1 MNHNS and CDR2 SASEGT. The CDR3 coding sequence is TGTGCCAGCAGTGAAATGGGAGGGCCGGGTGAGCAGTTCTTC. Translated, it gives CASSEMGGPGEQFF.